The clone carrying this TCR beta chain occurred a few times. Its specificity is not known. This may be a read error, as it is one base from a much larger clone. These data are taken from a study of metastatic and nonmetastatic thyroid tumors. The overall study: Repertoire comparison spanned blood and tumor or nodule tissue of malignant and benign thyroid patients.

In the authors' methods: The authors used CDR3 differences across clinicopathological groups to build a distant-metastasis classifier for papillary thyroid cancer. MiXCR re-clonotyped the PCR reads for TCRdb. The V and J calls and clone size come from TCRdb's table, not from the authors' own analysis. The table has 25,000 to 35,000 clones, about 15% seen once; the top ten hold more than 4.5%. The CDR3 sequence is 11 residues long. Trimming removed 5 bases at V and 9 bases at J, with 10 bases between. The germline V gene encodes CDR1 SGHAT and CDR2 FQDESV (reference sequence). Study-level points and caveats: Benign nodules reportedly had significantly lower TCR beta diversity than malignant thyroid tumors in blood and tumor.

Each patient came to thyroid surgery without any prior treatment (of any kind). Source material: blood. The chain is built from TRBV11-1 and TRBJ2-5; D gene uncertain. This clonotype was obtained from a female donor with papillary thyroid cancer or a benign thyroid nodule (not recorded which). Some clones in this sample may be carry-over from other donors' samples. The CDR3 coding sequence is TGTGCCAGCAGCCACACCGAGGCCCAGTACTTC. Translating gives CASSHTEAQYF.